A single sample gave rise to the 11 T cell receptor beta chains below, sequenced in a study of cytomegalovirus exposure and HLA in healthy donors. Profiling relied on immunoSEQ multiplex PCR, and the TCRdb table lists in-frame clones only, not all of them. The repertoire has fewer than 400,000 clones, roughly 90% of them found once; the top ten carry 0.9% to 1%. The sample consisted of PBMCs. The receptors come from a man younger than 45 in good health and CMV-seronegative.

V is TRBV15 and J is TRBJ2-3, with 7 bases identical to TRBD1. V gave up 3 bases and J gave up 4 bases; unmatched junction bases: 7. The length of the CDR3 is 15 residues. Germline V gene data show CDR1 as LNHNV and CDR2 as YYDKDF (reference sequence). The CDR3 DNA follows: TGTGCCACCAGCAGCAGGGACAGTCGGGCAGATACGCAGTATTTT. Translation gives CATSSRDSRADTQYF.

The sample holds one count of this clone. The rearrangement uses TRBV7-8 and TRBJ1-2, with D tentatively TRBD1 (6 bases). With 5 bases removed from V and 3 bases from J, the gap between germline ends came to 19 bases. This CDR3 has 16 amino acids. CDR1 is SGHVS, CDR2 FQNEAQ, per germline. In nucleotides, the CDR3 is TGTGCCAGCAGCCCCCACAGGGCCCTGGAGGACTATGGCTACACCTTC. It specifies CASSPHRALEDYGYTF.

This chain uses TRBV18 with TRBJ1-6, with D unresolved. CDR3 length equals 17 residues. The V and J ends lost 2 bases and 0 bases respectively, with 11 bases between them. The V gene's germline CDR1 is KGHSH and CDR2 LQKENI. CDR3 protein: CASSPITRSSYNSPLHF. The CDR3 DNA sequence: TGTGCCAGCTCACCAATCACGAGGAGCTCCTATAATTCACCCCTCCACTTT.

The rearrangement links TRBV27 to TRBJ1-5; TRBD1 agrees at 9 bases. The CDR3 has 13 residues. With 5 bases clipped from V and 11 bases from J, the junction kept 7 bases outside the gene matches. Germline CDR1 is MNHEY and CDR2 is SMNVEV (reference sequence). The CDR3 protein is CASSPGQGQTQHF. The CDR3 nucleotides are TGTGCCAGCAGTCCGGGACAGGGACAGACCCAGCATTTT.

The chain carries TRBV27 and TRBJ1-1; 7 nucleotides match TRBD1. With V trimmed by 3 bases and J by 4 bases, 20 bases remained unmatched. The germline gives CDR1 MNHEY, CDR2 SMNVEV (reference sequence). The CDR3 is 19 amino acids. The CDR3 loop is CASSLYKTSGRGVSTEAFF. The CDR3 DNA reads TGTGCCAGCAGTTTGTATAAGACTTCGGGCAGGGGGGTGAGCACTGAAGCTTTCTTT.

This sequence joins TRBV29-1 and TRBJ2-1, with D perhaps matching TRBD1 (6 bases). V lost 7 bases to trimming and J lost 5 bases, with 12 bases between them. This CDR3 region has 12 residues. The V gene's germline CDR1 is SQVTM and CDR2 ANQGSEA. In DNA, the CDR3 is TGCAGCGCCGGACAGCCGAACAATGAGCAGTTCTTC. Its translation: CSAGQPNNEQFF.

The genes are TRBV6-1 and TRBJ1-1, with TRBD1 matching 7 bases. Germline-derived CDR1 and CDR2 are MNHNS and SASEGT. V shed 7 bases and J 8 bases; nucleotides not matched to a gene: 7. The CDR3 has 12 amino acids. CDR3 nucleotide sequence: TGTGCCAGCATGGGACAGCGGCTGGAAGCTTTCTTT. It specifies CASMGQRLEAFF.

The chain couples TRBV19 to TRBJ2-2, with 8 bases matching TRBD2. In germline, CDR1 is LNHDA, CDR2 SQIVND (reference sequence). CDR3 size: 17 residues. After removal of 2 bases from V and 5 bases from J, the junction contained 10 bases not matched to a gene. The CDR3 bases are TGTGCCAGTAGTATACTCTCGACTAGCGCCGTTACCGGGGAGCTGTTTTTT. This gives the protein CASSILSTSAVTGELFF.

The V and J genes are TRBV4-2 and TRBJ2-2; D is uncertain. Germline V gives CDR1 LGHNA, CDR2 YNFKEQ. This CDR3 has 14 amino acids. V lost 0 bases and J lost 6, with 8 bases in between. CDR3 residues: CASSQDVRAGELFF. The CDR3 nucleotides read TGTGCCAGCAGCCAAGATGTGAGAGCCGGGGAGCTGTTTTTT.

This chain uses TRBV30 with TRBJ2-3; 10 nucleotides match TRBD2. With 3 bases clipped from V and 5 bases from J, the junction kept 2 bases outside the gene matches. CDR1 GTSNPN and CDR2 SVGIG come from the germline V gene (reference sequence). The CDR3 consists of 13 residues. The CDR3 sequence is CAWRLAGVDTQYF. CDR3 DNA sequence: TGTGCCTGGAGGCTAGCGGGGGTAGATACGCAGTATTTT.

The gene calls are TRBV28 and TRBJ2-5; 7 bases fit TRBD2. This CDR3 has 17 amino acids. Germline CDR1 reads MDHEN; CDR2 reads SYDVKM. The V segment lost 1 base and the J segment 0 bases; nucleotides outside the gene matches: 8. DNA for the CDR3: TGTGCCAGCAGTTTATTGTCCGGGACTACCTACCAAGAGACCCAGTACTTC. It yields the protein CASSLLSGTTYQETQYF.